These 29 T cell receptor beta chains were all obtained from the same sample, sequenced in a study of CD8 T cells in Susac syndrome. RNA was extracted with the RNeasy kit, and a quantity of roughly 0.45 to 1 ug was reverse transcribed using random hexamers. TCRdb re-called the immunoSEQ multiplex PCR reads with MiXCR, one entry per CDR3 protein. The sample includes 100,000 to 150,000 distinct CDR3 sequences, around 95% of them seen just once. The sequenced sample was CD8+ T cells from PBMCs. The receptors come from a human donor with Susac syndrome.

This sequence joins TRBV7-9 and TRBJ1-3; no clear D gene. Trimming took off 4 bases at V and 0 bases at J, with 7 bases between the two ends. Germline V lookup: CDR1 SEHNR, CDR2 FQNEAQ (reference sequence). The CDR3 runs 14 residues. CDR3 DNA sequence: TGTGCCAGCAGCTCAGCCGCCTCTGGAAACACCATATATTTT. Amino acids: CASSSAASGNTIYF.

In its sample, this clonotype was seen a few times. J is TRBJ2-1 and V is TRBV12-3 or TRBV12-4; tentative D call: TRBD2 (6 bases). V was trimmed by 3 bases and J by 0 bases, leaving 6 bases between them. The CDR3 is 14 residues long. The CDR3 loop reads CASSLGGSYNEQFF. DNA of the CDR3: TGTGCCAGCAGTTTGGGGGGCTCCTACAATGAGCAGTTCTTC.

The chain carries TRBV5-1 and TRBJ2-5; D not certain. V lost 0 bases and J lost 5, with 11 bases in between. CDR3 size: 14 residues. Germline V gene lookup returns CDR1 SGHRS and CDR2 YFSETQ. Written as DNA, the CDR3 is TGCGCCAGCAGCTTGGAACCGCCTGGGGAGACCCAGTACTTC. This translates into CASSLEPPGETQYF. The full variable domain, its missing parts supplied by reference TRBV5-1 and TRBJ2-5, is KAGVTQTPRYLIKTRGQQVTLSCSPISGHRSVSWYQQTPGQGLQFLFEYFSETQRNKGNFPGRFSGRQFSNSRSEMNVSTLELGDSALYLCASSLEPPGETQYFGPGTRLLVL.

This chain links TRBV28 with TRBJ2-3; D gene ambiguous. The CDR3 extends over 14 amino acids. The germline V gene encodes CDR1 MDHEN and CDR2 SYDVKM. V lost 2 bases, J lost 6 bases, and 12 bases lay in between. The DNA for the CDR3 is TGTGCCAGCAGTTTAGCGGCGCTGACGGATACGCAGTATTTT. This translates into CASSLAALTDTQYF. Filled out from reference TRBV28 and TRBJ2-3, the complete variable domain reads DVKVTQSSRYLVKRTGEKVFLECVQDMDHENMFWYRQDPGLGLRLIYFSYDVKMKEKGDIPEGYSVSREKKERFSLILESASTNQTSMYLCASSLAALTDTQYFGPGTRLTVL.

This sequence joins TRBV12-5 and TRBJ2-3, with 9 bases fitting TRBD2. The CDR3 length is 18 residues. Germline CDR1 LGHNT, CDR2 FRNRAP. After removal of 6 bases from V and 0 bases from J, the junction contained 13 bases not matched to a gene. The DNA for the CDR3 is TGTGCTAGTGGCCCCTCCGGACTAGCGTACACTAGCACAGATACGCAGTATTTT. Protein: CASGPSGLAYTSTDTQYF. Filled out from reference TRBV12-5 and TRBJ2-3, the complete variable domain reads DARVTQTPRHKVTEMGQEVTMRCQPILGHNTVFWYRQTMMQGLELLAYFRNRAPLDDSGMPKDRFSAEMPDATLATLKIQPSEPRDSAVYFCASGPSGLAYTSTDTQYFGPGTRLTVL.

The V call is TRBV30, the J call TRBJ1-1; unclear D gene. The CDR3 runs to 12 residues. Germline CDR1 is GTSNPN and CDR2 is SVGIG (reference sequence). The V gene lost 3 bases and the J gene lost 4 bases, with 9 bases spanning the gap. The CDR3 loop reads CAWSPVSTEAFF. CDR3 bases: TGTGCCTGGAGCCCAGTGAGCACTGAAGCTTTCTTT.

The chain employs TRBV29-1 and TRBJ2-1; D call uncertain. Per the germline V gene, CDR1 is SQVTM and CDR2 is ANQGSEA. This CDR3 contains 15 residues. V lost 0 bases to trimming and J lost 5 bases, with 14 bases between them. This chain's CDR3 is CSVEDLPTSHNEQFF. CDR3 DNA sequence: TGCAGCGTTGAAGATCTCCCAACATCCCACAATGAGCAGTTCTTC.

The chain links TRBV6-1 to TRBJ1-2; D unresolved. This CDR3 has 13 residues. V was cut by 2 bases and J by 4 bases, with 8 bases left in between. In germline, CDR1 is MNHNS, CDR2 SASEGT. The CDR3 nucleotides are TGTGCCAGCAGTGAATATCCCCGCTATGGCTACACCTTC. Translating it yields CASSEYPRYGYTF.

The chain joins TRBV5-6 to TRBJ2-7, with D unresolved. The germline CDR1 and CDR2 sequences are SGHDT and YYEEEE. The CDR3 spans 14 residues. V gave up 0 bases and J gave up 2 bases, with 9 bases separating them. This CDR3 is CASSLVGTTYEQYF. The CDR3 DNA reads TGTGCCAGCAGCTTGGTTGGCACGACCTACGAGCAGTACTTC.

This clonotype was seen a single time. The J gene is TRBJ2-1, the V gene TRBV9; possible D gene TRBD2, 9 bases. Germline V gene lookup returns CDR1 SGDLS and CDR2 YYNGEE. The length of the CDR3 is 18 residues. Trimming shortened V by 0 bases and J by 10 bases, and 26 bases separated the two germline ends. The CDR3 DNA reads TGTGCCAGCAGCGTAGGCGGGGGGGGACAGGCGTACAATGAGGAGCAGTTCTTC. It translates to CASSVGGGGQAYNEEQFF.

The gene calls are TRBV7-3 and TRBJ2-1, with D tentatively TRBD1 (6 bases). Germline V lookup: CDR1 SGHTA, CDR2 FQGTGA. The V gene lost 1 base and the J gene lost 5 bases, with 12 bases spanning the gap. The CDR3 sequence is 15 residues long. The CDR3 loop reads CASSLMGHANNEQFF. The CDR3 DNA reads TGTGCCAGCAGCTTAATGGGACACGCGAACAATGAGCAGTTCTTC.

V is TRBV7-2 and J is TRBJ2-7; 12 nucleotides align to TRBD2. Germline V gives CDR1 SGHTA, CDR2 FQGNSA. With 5 bases clipped from V and 2 bases from J, the junction kept 1 base outside the gene matches. This CDR3 contains 14 residues. CDR3 in DNA: TGTGCCAGCAGCGGACTAGCGGGGACCTACGAGCAGTACTTC. Its protein is CASSGLAGTYEQYF.

The chain joins TRBV29-1 to TRBJ2-2, with a weak D call TRBD2 (5 bases). With 7 bases removed from V and 4 bases from J, the gap between germline ends came to 16 bases. The CDR3 sequence is 14 residues long. Germline CDR1 and CDR2: SQVTM and ANQGSEA. The CDR3 loop reads CSAAFGVGTGELFF. The CDR3 DNA follows: TGCAGCGCCGCCTTCGGGGTTGGCACCGGGGAGCTGTTTTTT.

This clonotype was observed once. CDR3 in amino acids: CASFGLENTGELFF. CDR3 nucleotide sequence: TGTGCCTCCTTCGGGCTGGAGAACACCGGGGAGCTGTTTTTT. The chain joins TRBV30 to TRBJ2-2; D gene uncertain. Germline assignment: CDR1 GTSNPN and CDR2 SVGIG (reference sequence). The CDR3 length is 14 residues. The V end lost 7 bases, the J end lost 1 base, and 13 bases lay between the germline ends.

The chain's CDR3 is CASSLETEAFF. The CDR3 DNA sequence: TGCGCCAGCAGCTTGGAAACTGAAGCTTTCTTT. V is TRBV5-1 and J is TRBJ1-1; D is unresolved. V lost 0 bases to trimming and J lost 5 bases, with 2 bases between them. Germline CDR1 is SGHRS and CDR2 is YFSETQ. The CDR3 is 11 amino acids.

The genes are TRBV12-2 and TRBJ2-7; the DNA was not compared with TRBD2, the D call given in the table. TRBV12-2 is shown as a pseudogene. The CDR3 totals 15 residues. CDR3 protein: CASRSIAGGPNEQYF. The CDR3 nucleotides are TGTGCAAGTCGCTCGATAGCGGGAGGGCCAAACGAGCAGTACTTC.

This clonotype occurred once. This chain connects TRBV27 to TRBJ2-1; 11 nucleotides align to TRBD2. V shed 0 bases and J 8 bases; nucleotides not matched to a gene: 9. From germline, CDR1 is MNHEY and CDR2 SMNVEV (reference sequence). The CDR3 totals 17 residues. As DNA, the CDR3 is TGTGCCAGCAGTTTATCGGCTAGCGGGGGGCCCTCCGATGAGCAGTTCTTC. Translated, it gives CASSLSASGGPSDEQFF.

This sequence joins TRBV7-9 and TRBJ2-3, with 8 bases fitting TRBD2. Germline CDR1 and CDR2: SEHNR and FQNEAQ (reference sequence). This CDR3 is 16 amino acids long. With V trimmed by 3 bases and J by 5 bases, 10 bases remained unmatched. This chain's CDR3 is CASSLTSARRRDTQYF. CDR3 nucleotide sequence: TGTGCCAGCAGCTTGACTAGCGCTAGACGTAGAGATACGCAGTATTTT.

This clonotype was seen once. The chain couples TRBV6-2 or TRBV6-3 to TRBJ2-1; 10 positions agree with TRBD2. Germline V lookup: CDR1 MNHEY, CDR2 SVGEGT. The CDR3 sequence is 13 residues long. V gave up 11 bases and J gave up 4 bases; unmatched junction bases: 5. CDR3 nucleotide sequence: TGTGCCTCCGGGACTAGCGAGTACAATGAGCAGTTCTTC. The encoded protein is CASGTSEYNEQFF.

The CDR3 loop reads CASSQGRLVGQTQYF. The CDR3 nucleotides read TGCGCCAGCAGCCAAGGGAGACTAGTAGGACAGACCCAGTACTTC. The chain uses TRBV4-3 and TRBJ2-5; tentative D call: TRBD2 (6 bases). The CDR3 is made up of 15 amino acids. Germline CDR1 is LGHNA and CDR2 is YSLEER. Trimming removed 1 base at V and 6 bases at J, with 15 bases between.

V and J are TRBV29-1 and TRBJ1-2, with D unclear. Germline V lookup: CDR1 SQVTM, CDR2 ANQGSEA. V was clipped by 4 bases and J by 1 base, with 10 bases between them. This CDR3 region has 13 residues. CDR3 in amino acids: CSVASGDNYGYTF. CDR3 DNA: TGCAGCGTTGCGTCAGGAGATAACTATGGCTACACCTTC.

V gene TRBV28 combines with J gene TRBJ1-1; D not certain. The CDR3 length is 13 residues. CDR1 and CDR2 (germline): MDHEN, SYDVKM. The V end lost 3 bases, the J end lost 4 bases, and 9 bases lay between the germline ends. CDR3 in DNA: TGTGCCAGCAGTTTCACGATGGGCACTGAAGCTTTCTTT. The encoded protein is CASSFTMGTEAFF. The entire variable domain, with the rest obtained from reference TRBV28 and TRBJ1-1, is as follows: DVKVTQSSRYLVKRTGEKVFLECVQDMDHENMFWYRQDPGLGLRLIYFSYDVKMKEKGDIPEGYSVSREKKERFSLILESASTNQTSMYLCASSFTMGTEAFFGQGTRLTVV.

The CDR3 sequence: CASSFRVDTQYF. The CDR3 nucleotides are TGTGCCAGCAGTTTTAGGGTAGATACGCAGTATTTT. The chain links TRBV12-3 or TRBV12-4 to TRBJ2-3; D is ambiguous. This CDR3 is built from 12 residues. With 3 bases removed from V and 5 bases from J, the gap between germline ends came to 6 bases.

The chain is built from TRBV4-1 and TRBJ1-1, with TRBD1 identical over 8 bases. With V trimmed by 1 base and J by 1 base, 8 bases remained unmatched. The CDR3 totals 17 residues. Germline V CDR1 and CDR2: MGHRA, YSYEKL. The CDR3: CASSQGWIQGANTEAFF. DNA for the CDR3: TGCGCCAGCAGCCAAGGGTGGATCCAGGGGGCGAACACTGAAGCTTTCTTT.

V gene TRBV4-3 combines with J gene TRBJ1-2, with D unresolved. Germline V gene lookup returns CDR1 LGHNA and CDR2 YSLEER. This CDR3 has 13 amino acids. Trimming shortened V by 4 bases and J by 6 bases, and 12 bases separated the two germline ends. CDR3: CASSPQLRDGYTF. Here the CDR3 DNA reads TGCGCCAGCAGCCCACAGCTACGTGATGGCTACACCTTC.

This clonotype was seen just once. V is TRBV27 and J is TRBJ1-3; D call uncertain. This CDR3 has 19 residues. Deletions cut 2 bases from V and 0 bases from J, with 20 bases between. In germline, CDR1 is MNHEY, CDR2 SMNVEV (reference sequence). Written as DNA, the CDR3 is TGTGCCAGCAGTTTAGTCAACGGCGATCTTACCCTCTCTGGAAACACCATATATTTT. As protein: CASSLVNGDLTLSGNTIYF.

The CDR3 DNA is TGTGCCAGCAGCTTAGGAGGTGGCGGTCGGAGCAATCAGCCCCAGCATTTT. Protein product: CASSLGGGGRSNQPQHF. The chain carries TRBV7-8 and TRBJ1-5; D not resolved. The V end lost 1 base, the J end lost 1 base, and 14 bases lay between the germline ends. Germline V CDR1 and CDR2: SGHVS, FQNEAQ. CDR3 length: 17 amino acids.

This clonotype was observed once. The chain combines TRBV14 with TRBJ2-1; 7 bases agree with TRBD2. In germline, CDR1 is SGHDN, CDR2 FVKESK. The length of the CDR3 is 17 residues. Unmatched junction bases numbered 9, after V lost 0 bases and J lost 4 bases. The CDR3: CASSQEPPAGLYNEQFF. As DNA, the CDR3 is TGTGCCAGCAGCCAAGAGCCCCCAGCGGGACTTTACAATGAGCAGTTCTTC.

The chain couples TRBV6-1 to TRBJ2-7; 9 nucleotides line up with TRBD1. The CDR3 spans 15 residues. CDR1 and CDR2 from the germline V gene are MNHNS and SASEGT. V shed 0 bases, J shed 6 bases, and the junction held 6 bases outside the gene matches. CDR3 amino acids: CASSEAGTGSGEQYF. The CDR3 nucleotides read TGTGCCAGCAGTGAAGCCGGGACAGGGTCCGGCGAGCAGTACTTC.